Below are 12 T cell receptor beta chains sequenced from a single sample in a study of T cell repertoires in cytomegalovirus infection (dated 2019 in TCRdb). Data came from an Illumina HiSeq 1500. TCRdb reprocessed the public reads (quality trimming at Q25 with fastp, clone calling with MiXCR) and kept in-frame beta chains. Each entry is one CDR3 protein sequence, shown with its most common DNA and genes. This sample has some 940,000 distinct CDR3 sequences in its table, and 30% to 40% of those were observed once. Together, the top ten hold 11% to 15% of the sample. For these TCRs, the target antigens are not known. The meaning of the sample's treatment or condition label: in vitro stimulation with specific CMV peptide epitopes to enrich CMV-specific T cells. Here the sequenced sample was cultured CD8+ T cells from PBMCs, taken from culture after CMV antigen stimulation. All receptors come from a human donor in good health (CMV status not recorded). Some clones in this sample may be carry-over from other donors' samples.

This clonotype was observed a handful of times. CDR3 sequence (DNA): TGTGCCAGCAGTTATGTTCCCAGCCAGGGCTACGAGCAGTACGTC. Amino acids: CASSYVPSQGYEQYV. The J gene is TRBJ2-7, the V gene TRBV6-2 or TRBV6-3; TRBD1 is a possible D gene (5 bases). This CDR3 contains 15 residues. CDR1 is MNHEY and CDR2 is SVGEGT in the germline V gene. Between the trimmed V and J ends, which lost 3 bases and 3 bases, there was a span of 15 bases.

V and J are TRBV10-3 and TRBJ1-1; TRBD1 matches 9 bases. The CDR3 length is 14 residues. V lost 0 bases and J lost 12; bases outside the gene matches: 8. CDR1 ENHRY and CDR2 SYGVKD come from the germline V gene. The CDR3 sequence: CAISESGQGRWTFF. CDR3 nucleotide sequence: TGTGCCATCAGTGAGTCGGGACAGGGTAGATGGACTTTCTTT.

The V gene is TRBV29-1, the J gene TRBJ1-4; D is unclear. CDR1 is SQVTM, CDR2 ANQGSEA, per germline. The CDR3 is made up of 11 amino acids. Trimming took 4 bases from V and 3 from J, leaving 3 bases between them. The CDR3 region is CSVAANEKLFF. In DNA form, the CDR3 reads TGCAGCGTTGCGGCTAATGAAAAACTGTTTTTT.

The chain carries TRBV6-5 and TRBJ1-1; TRBD1 is a possible D gene (5 bases). Germline CDR1 reads MNHEY; CDR2 reads SVGAGI. Deletions cut 0 bases from V and 3 bases from J, with 14 bases between. The CDR3 extends over 16 amino acids. The CDR3 region is CASSYSRGFRDTEAFF. In DNA form, the CDR3 reads TGTGCCAGCAGTTACTCAAGGGGATTTAGGGACACTGAAGCTTTCTTT.

This clonotype was counted a few times. This chain connects TRBV10-3 to TRBJ2-2, with 7 bases that match TRBD1. CDR1 is ENHRY, CDR2 SYGVKD, per germline. The CDR3 sequence is 16 residues long. After removal of 0 bases from V and 5 bases from J, the junction contained 6 bases not matched to a gene. CDR3 loop: CAISESEQTGTGELFF. The CDR3 DNA follows: TGTGCCATCAGTGAGTCGGAGCAGACAGGGACCGGGGAGCTGTTTTTT.

For the CDR3, the DNA is TGTGCCACCTCAGGGGGCTTCAATGAGCAGTTCTTC. This gives the protein CATSGGFNEQFF. The chain joins TRBV28 to TRBJ2-1, with 8 nucleotides matching TRBD1. J lost 6 bases, V lost 10 bases, and 5 bases had no gene match. CDR3 length: 12 residues. Germline CDR1 and CDR2: MDHEN and SYDVKM. Full variable domain (missing parts from reference TRBV28 and TRBJ2-1): DVKVTQSSRYLVKRTGEKVFLECVQDMDHENMFWYRQDPGLGLRLIYFSYDVKMKEKGDIPEGYSVSREKKERFSLILESASTNQTSMYLCATSGGFNEQFFGPGTRLTVL.

This clonotype showed up just a few times. The chain links TRBV9 to TRBJ2-2; D uncertain. The CDR3 loop spans 14 amino acids. CDR1 SGDLS and CDR2 YYNGEE come from the germline V gene. V gave up 2 bases and J gave up 1 base, with 6 bases separating them. The CDR3 DNA reads as TGTGCCAGCAGCGTGTTTCAGAACACCGGGGAGCTGTTTTTT. This gives the protein CASSVFQNTGELFF.

This clonotype was recorded many times. The chain uses TRBV27 and TRBJ1-2; D call uncertain. V was trimmed by 6 bases and J by 6 bases, leaving 11 bases between them. The CDR3 spans 12 residues. CDR1 MNHEY and CDR2 SMNVEV come from the germline V gene (reference sequence). CDR3 DNA: TGTGCCAGCAGCCCTACGGGGAATGGCTACACCTTC. Translating it yields CASSPTGNGYTF.

The genes are TRBV7-9 and TRBJ1-2; D gene uncertain. The CDR3 consists of 13 residues. V was clipped by 5 bases and J by 0 bases, with 7 bases between them. Germline V gene data show CDR1 as SEHNR and CDR2 as FQNEAQ (reference sequence). CDR3 in DNA: TGTGCCAGCAGCCCTCCAGCTAACTATGGCTACACCTTC. This codes for CASSPPANYGYTF. The full variable domain, its missing parts supplied by reference TRBV7-9 and TRBJ1-2, is DTGVSQNPRHKITKRGQNVTFRCDPISEHNRLYWYRQTLGQGPEFLTYFQNEAQLEKSRLLSDRFSAERPKGSFSTLEIQRTEQGDSAMYLCASSPPANYGYTFGSGTRLTVV.

The CDR3 here is CASRTGQGASPLHF. The CDR3 DNA follows: TGTGCCAGCAGAACCGGACAGGGGGCTTCACCCCTCCACTTT. The chain is built from TRBV7-9 and TRBJ1-6, with 11 bases fitting TRBD1. The CDR3 is 14 amino acids. The germline V gene encodes CDR1 SEHNR and CDR2 FQNEAQ (reference sequence). Trimming cost V 6 bases and J 9 bases; bases outside gene matches: 4.

This clonotype was recorded at least ten times. The chain couples TRBV7-2 to TRBJ2-1; D unresolved. Trimming removed 1 base at V and 4 bases at J, with 8 bases between. The CDR3 extends over 14 amino acids. Germline assignment: CDR1 SGHTA and CDR2 FQGNSA. The CDR3 here is CASSLEADYNEQFF. CDR3 DNA: TGTGCCAGCAGCTTAGAGGCTGATTACAATGAGCAGTTCTTC.

In the case of this clonotype: This may stem from a read error, because a much larger clone lies one nucleotide away. The chain has TRBV7-4 and TRBJ2-1, with 8 bases matching TRBD2. The CDR3 extends over 15 amino acids. The V segment lost 5 bases and the J segment 7 bases; nucleotides outside the gene matches: 10. The germline CDR1 and CDR2 sequences are SGHVT and SQSDAQ. In nucleotides, the CDR3 is TGTGCCAGCAGCCCTGGCGGGGGGAGTTGGAATGAGCAGTTCTTC. Protein sequence: CASSPGGGSWNEQFF.